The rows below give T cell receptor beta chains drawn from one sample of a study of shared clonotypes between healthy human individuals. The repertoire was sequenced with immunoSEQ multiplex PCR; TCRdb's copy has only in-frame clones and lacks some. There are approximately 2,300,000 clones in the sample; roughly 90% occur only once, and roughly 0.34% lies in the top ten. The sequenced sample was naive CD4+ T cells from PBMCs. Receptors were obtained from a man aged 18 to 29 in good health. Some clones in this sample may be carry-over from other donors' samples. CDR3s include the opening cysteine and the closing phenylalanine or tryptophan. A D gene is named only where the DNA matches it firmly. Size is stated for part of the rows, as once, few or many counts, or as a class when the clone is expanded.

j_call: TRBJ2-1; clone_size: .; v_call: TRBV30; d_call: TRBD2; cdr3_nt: TGTGCCTGGGATGGGACTAGCGTCTACAATGAGCAGTTCTTC; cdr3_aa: CAWDGTSVYNEQFF
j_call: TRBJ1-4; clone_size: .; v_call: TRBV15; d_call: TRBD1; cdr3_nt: TGTGCCACCAGCACCCGGACAGGGTTAATGTATTTTTTT; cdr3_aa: CATSTRTGLMYFF
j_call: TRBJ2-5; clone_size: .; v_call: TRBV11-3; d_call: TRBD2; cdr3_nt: TGTGCCAGCAGTAGCGGGAGTGGAGACGAGACCCAGTACTTC; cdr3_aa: CASSSGSGDETQYF
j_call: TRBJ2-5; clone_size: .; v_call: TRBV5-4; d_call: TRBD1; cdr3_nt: TGTGCCAGCAGCCTCGCCCGGACAGGACAAGAGACCCAGTACTTC; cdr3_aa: CASSLARTGQETQYF
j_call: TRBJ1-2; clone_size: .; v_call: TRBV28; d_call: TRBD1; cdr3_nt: TGTGCCAGCAGATTTAACCGGGACAGCTATGGCTACACCTTC; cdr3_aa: CASRFNRDSYGYTF
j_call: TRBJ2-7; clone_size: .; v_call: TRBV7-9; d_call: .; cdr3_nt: TGTGCCAGCACCCCGGACTACCGCACCCCTTACGAGCAGTACTTC; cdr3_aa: CASTPDYRTPYEQYF
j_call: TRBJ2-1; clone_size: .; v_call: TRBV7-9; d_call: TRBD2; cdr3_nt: TGTGCCAGCAGCGCCGGGACTAGCGGGAGAGTAACTGAGCAGTTCTTC; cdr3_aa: CASSAGTSGRVTEQFF
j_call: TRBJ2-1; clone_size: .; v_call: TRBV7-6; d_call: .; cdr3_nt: TGTGCCAGCAGCTTAGGTATTTTTGGACCCAGTACCTACAATGAGCAGTTCTTC; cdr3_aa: CASSLGIFGPSTYNEQFF
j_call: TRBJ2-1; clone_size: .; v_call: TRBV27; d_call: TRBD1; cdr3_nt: TGTGCCAGCAGTTCCCTTCGACAGGGGTCCTACAATGAGCAGTTCTTC; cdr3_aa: CASSSLRQGSYNEQFF
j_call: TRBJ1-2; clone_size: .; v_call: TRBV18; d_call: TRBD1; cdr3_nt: TGTGCCAGCTCACCACCCGGACAGGCTACTAACTATGGCTACACCTTC; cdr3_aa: CASSPPGQATNYGYTF
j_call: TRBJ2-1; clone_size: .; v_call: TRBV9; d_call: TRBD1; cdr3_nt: TGTGCCAGCAGCCTTACAGGGGACTCCTACAATGAGCAGTTCTTC; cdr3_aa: CASSLTGDSYNEQFF
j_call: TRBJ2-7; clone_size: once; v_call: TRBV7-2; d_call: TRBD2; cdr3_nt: TGTGCCAGCAGCTATGCCGGGACTAGGCTTACCTACGAGCAGTACTTC; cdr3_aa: CASSYAGTRLTYEQYF
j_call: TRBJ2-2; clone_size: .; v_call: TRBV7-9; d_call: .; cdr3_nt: TGTGCCAGCAGCTTAAATCCGCGGAGAAACCAAAACACCGGGGAGCTGTTTTTT; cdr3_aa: CASSLNPRRNQNTGELFF
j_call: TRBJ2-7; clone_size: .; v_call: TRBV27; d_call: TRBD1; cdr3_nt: TGTGCCAGCAGTTGGACAGGGGCCACCTACGAGCAGTACTTC; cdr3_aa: CASSWTGATYEQYF
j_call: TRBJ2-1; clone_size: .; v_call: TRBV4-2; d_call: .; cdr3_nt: TGTGCCAGCAGCTCCGGGGCCGCCCCACGAAATGAGCAGTTCTTC; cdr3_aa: CASSSGAAPRNEQFF
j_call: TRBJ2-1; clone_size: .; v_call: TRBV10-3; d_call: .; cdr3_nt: TGTGCCATCAGCAAAGGGACCATCGGTGAGCAGTTCTTC; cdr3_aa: CAISKGTIGEQFF
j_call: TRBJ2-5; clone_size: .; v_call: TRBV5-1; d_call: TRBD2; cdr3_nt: TGCGCCAGCAGCGCGACCGGGACTAAGCAAGAGACCCAGTACTTC; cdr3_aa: CASSATGTKQETQYF
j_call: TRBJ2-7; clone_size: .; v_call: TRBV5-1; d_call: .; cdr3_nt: TGCGCCAGCAGCTTAGACAGCATCCTCTACGAGCAGTACTTC; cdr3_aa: CASSLDSILYEQYF
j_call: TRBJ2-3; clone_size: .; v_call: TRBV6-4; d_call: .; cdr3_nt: TGTGCCAGCAGTGAATCCCACTACCGCCTGAGGCAGTATTTT; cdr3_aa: CASSESHYRLRQYF
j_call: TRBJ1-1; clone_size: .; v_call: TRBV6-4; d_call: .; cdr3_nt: TGTGCCAGCAGCGTCAGAACTCAGGTGGACACTGAAGCTTTCTTT; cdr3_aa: CASSVRTQVDTEAFF
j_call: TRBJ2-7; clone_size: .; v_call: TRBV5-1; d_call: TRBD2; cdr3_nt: TGCGCCAGCAGCCCCTTAGCGGGAGGGGGTTACGAGCAGTACTTC; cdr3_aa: CASSPLAGGGYEQYF
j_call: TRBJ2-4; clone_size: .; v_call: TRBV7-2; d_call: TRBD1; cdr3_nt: TGTGCCAGCAGCCCAAGACAGGGCGGAATCAAAAACATTCAGTACTTC; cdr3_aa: CASSPRQGGIKNIQYF
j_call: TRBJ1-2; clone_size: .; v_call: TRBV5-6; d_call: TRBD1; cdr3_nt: TGTGCCAGCAGCTTGGGACAGGGTAGATTCTATGGCTACACCTTC; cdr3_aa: CASSLGQGRFYGYTF
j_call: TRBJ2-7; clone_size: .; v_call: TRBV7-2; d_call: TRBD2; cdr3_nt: TGTGCCAGCAGCTTGAAGGTTTTTCGGACTAGCGGGAGTTCTTACGAGCAGTACTTC; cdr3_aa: CASSLKVFRTSGSSYEQYF
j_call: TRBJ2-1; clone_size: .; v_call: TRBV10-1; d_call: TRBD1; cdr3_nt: TGCGCCAGCAGGGAAGGGACAGGGAACGAGCAGTTCTTC; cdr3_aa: CASREGTGNEQFF
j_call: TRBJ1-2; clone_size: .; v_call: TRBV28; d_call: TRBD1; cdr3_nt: TGTGCCAGCAGTTTACCTAGGACAGGGCTTCATTATGGCTACACCTTC; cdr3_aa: CASSLPRTGLHYGYTF
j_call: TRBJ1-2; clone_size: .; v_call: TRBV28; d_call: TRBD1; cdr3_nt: TGTGCCAGCAATAACAGGGGTGGGAGCTACACCTTC; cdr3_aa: CASNNRGGSYTF
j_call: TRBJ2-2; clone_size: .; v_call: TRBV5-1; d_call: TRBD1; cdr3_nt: TGCGCCAGCAGCCCGGACAGGGGGACCGGGGAGCTGTTTTTT; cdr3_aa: CASSPDRGTGELFF
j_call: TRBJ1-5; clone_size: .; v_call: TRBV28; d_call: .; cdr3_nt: TGTGCCAGCATCAGATTCGGGTCCTATAGCAATCAGCCCCAGCATTTT; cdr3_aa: CASIRFGSYSNQPQHF
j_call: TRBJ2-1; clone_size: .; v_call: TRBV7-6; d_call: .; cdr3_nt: TGTGCCAGCAGCTTGGTACCTGGTATTACTGGGGATGAGCAGTTCTTC; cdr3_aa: CASSLVPGITGDEQFF
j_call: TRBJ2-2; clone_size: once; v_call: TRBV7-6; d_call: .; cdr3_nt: TGTGCCAGCAGCTCAACAGGGCCCGGGGAGCTGTTTTTT; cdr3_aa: CASSSTGPGELFF
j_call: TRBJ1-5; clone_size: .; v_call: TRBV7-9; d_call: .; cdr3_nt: TGTGCCAGCAGCCCCATCGGACTGGGCCAGCATTTT; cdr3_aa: CASSPIGLGQHF
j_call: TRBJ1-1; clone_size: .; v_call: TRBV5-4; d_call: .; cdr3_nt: TGTGCCAGCAGCTTGGCCGGGAGCACTGAAGCTTTCTTT; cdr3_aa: CASSLAGSTEAFF
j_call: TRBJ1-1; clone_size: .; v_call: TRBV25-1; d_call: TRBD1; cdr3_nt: TGTGCCAGCAGTGAGAGGACAGGGTATTGGGGCAACACTGAAGCTTTCTTT; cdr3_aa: CASSERTGYWGNTEAFF
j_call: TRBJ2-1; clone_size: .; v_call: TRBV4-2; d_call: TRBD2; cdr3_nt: TGTGCCAGCAGCCTCCCCGGGACTAGCGCCAATGAGCAGTTCTTC; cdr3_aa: CASSLPGTSANEQFF
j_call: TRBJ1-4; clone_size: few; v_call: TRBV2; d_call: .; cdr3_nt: TGTGCCAGCAGCGAAGGACGAGGAGAAAAACTGTTTTTT; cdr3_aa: CASSEGRGEKLFF
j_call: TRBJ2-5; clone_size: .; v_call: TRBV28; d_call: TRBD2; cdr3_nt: TGTGCCAGCAGCTCCGGCGACGTGGCGGGAGTTGGGGAGACCCAGTACTTC; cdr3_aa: CASSSGDVAGVGETQYF
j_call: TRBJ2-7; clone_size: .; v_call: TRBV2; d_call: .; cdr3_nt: TGTGCCAGCAGGGGGACTGCCGAGCAGTACTTC; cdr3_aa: CASRGTAEQYF
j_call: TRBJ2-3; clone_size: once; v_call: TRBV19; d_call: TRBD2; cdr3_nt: TGTGCCAGTAGTACCCGGAGGACTAGCGGGAGCACAGATACGCAGTATTTT; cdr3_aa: CASSTRRTSGSTDTQYF
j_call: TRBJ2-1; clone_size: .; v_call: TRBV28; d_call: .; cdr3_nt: TGTGCCAGCACTGACGCCGTACACAATGAGCAGTTCTTC; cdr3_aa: CASTDAVHNEQFF
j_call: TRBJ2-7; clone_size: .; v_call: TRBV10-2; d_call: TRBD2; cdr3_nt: TGCGCCAGCAGTGAGACTAGCGGGAGATCCCACGAGCAGTACTTC; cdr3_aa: CASSETSGRSHEQYF
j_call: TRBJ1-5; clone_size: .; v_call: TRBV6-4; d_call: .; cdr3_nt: TGTGCCAGCAGTGAGAGGTACTCCAATCAGCCCCAGCATTTT; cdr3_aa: CASSERYSNQPQHF
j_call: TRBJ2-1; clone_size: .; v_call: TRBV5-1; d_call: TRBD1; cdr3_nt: TGCGCCAGCAGCCTCAACTTAGGACAGGGGACCTACAATGAGCAGTTCTTC; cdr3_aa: CASSLNLGQGTYNEQFF
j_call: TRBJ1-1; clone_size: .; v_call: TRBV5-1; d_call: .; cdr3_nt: TGCGCCAGCAGGTGGGGGCGAGGGACTGAAGCTTTCTTT; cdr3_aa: CASRWGRGTEAFF
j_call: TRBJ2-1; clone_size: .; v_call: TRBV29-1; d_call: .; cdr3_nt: TGCAGCGTTGGCCTTGCGGGGGCCAGCTCCTACAATGAGCAGTTCTTC; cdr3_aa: CSVGLAGASSYNEQFF
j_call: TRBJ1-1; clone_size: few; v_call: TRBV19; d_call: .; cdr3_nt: TGTGCCAGTAGTTCACACAGCTTCGGGGGCGACACTGAAGCTTTCTTT; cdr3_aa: CASSSHSFGGDTEAFF
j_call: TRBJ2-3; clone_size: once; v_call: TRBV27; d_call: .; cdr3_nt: TGTGCCAGCAGTCAAAGGGACCCCACAGATACGCAGTATTTT; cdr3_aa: CASSQRDPTDTQYF
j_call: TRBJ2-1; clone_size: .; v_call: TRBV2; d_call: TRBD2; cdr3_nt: TGTGCCAGGAAGACTAGCGGCTGGAATGAGCAGTTCTTC; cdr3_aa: CARKTSGWNEQFF
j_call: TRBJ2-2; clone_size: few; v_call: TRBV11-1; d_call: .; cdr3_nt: TGTGCCAGCAGCTCTTCGGGTAGGATTCACCGGGGCGGGGAGCTGTTTTTT; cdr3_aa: CASSSSGRIHRGGELFF
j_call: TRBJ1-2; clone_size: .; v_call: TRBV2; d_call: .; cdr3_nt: TGTGCCAGCAGTGACCCAGAGTCAAGGGGCTACACCTTC; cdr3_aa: CASSDPESRGYTF
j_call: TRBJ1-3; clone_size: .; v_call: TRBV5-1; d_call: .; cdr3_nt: TGCGCCAGCAGCCCTTTACCCGGGGGAAACACCATATATTTT; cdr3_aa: CASSPLPGGNTIYF
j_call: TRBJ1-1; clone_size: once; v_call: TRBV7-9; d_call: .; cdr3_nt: TGTGCCAGCAGCTCTTGGGACACCAGGAACACTGAAGCTTTCTTT; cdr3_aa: CASSSWDTRNTEAFF
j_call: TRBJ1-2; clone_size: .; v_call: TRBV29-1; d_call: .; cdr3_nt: TGCAGCGTTGAGTACCGCTGGGACGGCTACACCTTC; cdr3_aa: CSVEYRWDGYTF
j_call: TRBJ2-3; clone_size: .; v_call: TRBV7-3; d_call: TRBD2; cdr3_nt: TGTGCCAGCAGCATCAAAGGTAGCGGGAGCACAGATACGCAGTATTTT; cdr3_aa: CASSIKGSGSTDTQYF
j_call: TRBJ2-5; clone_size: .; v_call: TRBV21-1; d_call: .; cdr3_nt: TGTGCCAGCAGCAAATGCTCGGGAGAGACCCAGTACTTC; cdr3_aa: CASSKCSGETQYF